This TCR beta chain derives from a study of T-cell memory formation after mild COVID-19. The wider study: There were largely donor-specific TCR clusters. Points from the study as a whole: Whether day 37 second-wave clones are SARS-CoV-2-specific was not confirmed. Clones that shrank (day 15 to 85) were balanced CD4/CD8, whereas later expanders leaned CD4+.

Via MiXCR, TCRdb re-called the 5' RACE reads, giving one row per CDR3 protein. Of more than 250,000 distinct CDR3 sequences detected, under 20% appear once; the ten largest clones hold roughly 20%. The ends lost 4 bases at V and 6 bases at J; junction bases unmatched: 6. CDR1 is MRHNA, CDR2 SNTAGT, per germline. The CDR3 spans 14 residues. In regard to this clonotype: Its specificity is not known.

The source material was PBMCs or a T cell subset sorted from them (not recorded which). The sequence was collected from a man between 18 and 35 years old who had mild COVID-19 (a few samples of this study predate the infection). Cell type and time point are not known. This sequence joins TRBV6-4 and TRBJ2-1; 7 nucleotides agree with TRBD1. The CDR3 region is CASSVLRDSNEQFF. CDR3 sequence (DNA): TGTGCCAGCAGTGTCCTTCGGGACAGCAATGAGCAGTTCTTC.